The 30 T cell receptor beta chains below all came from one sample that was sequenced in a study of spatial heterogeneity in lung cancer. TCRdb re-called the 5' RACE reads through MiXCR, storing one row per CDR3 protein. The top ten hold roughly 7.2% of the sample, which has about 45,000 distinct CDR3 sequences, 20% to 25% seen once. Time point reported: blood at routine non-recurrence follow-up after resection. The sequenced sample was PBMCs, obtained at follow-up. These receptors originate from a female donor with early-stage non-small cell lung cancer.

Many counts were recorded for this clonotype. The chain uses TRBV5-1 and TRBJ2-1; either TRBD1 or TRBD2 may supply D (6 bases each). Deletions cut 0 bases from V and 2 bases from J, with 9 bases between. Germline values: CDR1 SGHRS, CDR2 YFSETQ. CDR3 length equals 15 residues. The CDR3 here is CASSLDGGTYNEQFF. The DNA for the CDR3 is TGCGCCAGCAGCTTGGACGGGGGCACCTACAATGAGCAGTTCTTC.

The CDR3 sequence is CSVSAGQGSPLHF. CDR3 bases: TGCAGCGTTTCAGCCGGACAGGGCTCACCCCTCCACTTT. J is TRBJ1-6 and V is TRBV29-1, with 8 bases aligning to TRBD1. This CDR3 contains 13 residues. J gave up 10 bases and V 5 bases, and 7 bases lay outside the gene matches. The germline V gene has CDR1 SQVTM and CDR2 ANQGSEA. Filled out from reference TRBV29-1 and TRBJ1-6, the complete variable domain reads SAVISQKPSRDICQRGTSLTIQCQVDSQVTMMFWYRQQPGQSLTLIATANQGSEATYESGFVIDKFPISRPNLTFSTLTVSNMSPEDSSIYLCSVSAGQGSPLHFGNGTRLTVT.

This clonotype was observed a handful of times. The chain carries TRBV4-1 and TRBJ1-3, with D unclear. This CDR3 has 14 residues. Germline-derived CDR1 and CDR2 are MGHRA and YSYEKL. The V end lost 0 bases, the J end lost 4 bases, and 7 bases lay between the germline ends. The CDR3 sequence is CASSQETMGNTIYF. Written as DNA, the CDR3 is TGCGCCAGCAGCCAAGAGACAATGGGAAACACCATATATTTT.

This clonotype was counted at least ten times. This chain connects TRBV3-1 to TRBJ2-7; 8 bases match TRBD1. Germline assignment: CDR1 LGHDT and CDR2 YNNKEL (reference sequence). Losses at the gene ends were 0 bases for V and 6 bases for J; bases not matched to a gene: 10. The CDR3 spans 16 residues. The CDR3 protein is CASSQDVSGGRGEQYF. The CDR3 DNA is TGTGCCAGCAGCCAAGATGTTTCAGGGGGCCGTGGCGAGCAGTACTTC.

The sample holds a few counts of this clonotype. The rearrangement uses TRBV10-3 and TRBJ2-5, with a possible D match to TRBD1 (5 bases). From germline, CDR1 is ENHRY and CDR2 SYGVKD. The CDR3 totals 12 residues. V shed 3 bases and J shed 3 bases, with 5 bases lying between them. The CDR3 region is CAISEQEETQYF. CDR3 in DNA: TGTGCCATCAGTGAACAGGAAGAGACCCAGTACTTC.

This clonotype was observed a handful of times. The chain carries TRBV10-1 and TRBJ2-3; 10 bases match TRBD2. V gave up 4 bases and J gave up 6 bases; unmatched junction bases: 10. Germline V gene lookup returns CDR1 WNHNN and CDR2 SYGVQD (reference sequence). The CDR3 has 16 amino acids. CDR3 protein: CASSGSTSGDWDTQYF. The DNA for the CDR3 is TGCGCCAGCAGTGGTTCCACTAGCGGGGATTGGGATACGCAGTATTTT.

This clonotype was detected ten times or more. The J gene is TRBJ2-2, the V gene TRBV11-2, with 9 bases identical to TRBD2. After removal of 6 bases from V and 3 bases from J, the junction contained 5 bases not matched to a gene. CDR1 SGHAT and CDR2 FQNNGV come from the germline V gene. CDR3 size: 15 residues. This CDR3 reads CASRRLAAYTGELFF. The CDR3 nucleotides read TGTGCCAGCAGAAGACTAGCGGCGTACACCGGGGAGCTGTTTTTT.

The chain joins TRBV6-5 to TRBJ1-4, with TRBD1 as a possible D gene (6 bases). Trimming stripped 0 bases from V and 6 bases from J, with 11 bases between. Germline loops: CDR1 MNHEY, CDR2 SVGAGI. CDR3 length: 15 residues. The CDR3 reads CASSYSGTLHEKLFF. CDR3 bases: TGTGCCAGCAGTTACTCTGGGACACTCCATGAAAAACTGTTTTTT.

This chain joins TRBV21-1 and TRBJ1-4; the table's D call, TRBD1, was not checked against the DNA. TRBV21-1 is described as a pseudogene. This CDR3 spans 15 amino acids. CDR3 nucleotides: TGTGCCAGCAGCCCTTACCCGGGACGGGTTGAAAAACTGTTTTTT. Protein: CASSPYPGRVEKLFF.

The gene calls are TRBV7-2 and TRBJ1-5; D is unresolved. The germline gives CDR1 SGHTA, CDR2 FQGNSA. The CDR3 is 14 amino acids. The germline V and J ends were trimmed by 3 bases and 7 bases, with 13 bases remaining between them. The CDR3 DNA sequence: TGTGCCAGCAGCTTTAGTCAAGTGAGGCAGCCCCAGCATTTT. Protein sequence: CASSFSQVRQPQHF.

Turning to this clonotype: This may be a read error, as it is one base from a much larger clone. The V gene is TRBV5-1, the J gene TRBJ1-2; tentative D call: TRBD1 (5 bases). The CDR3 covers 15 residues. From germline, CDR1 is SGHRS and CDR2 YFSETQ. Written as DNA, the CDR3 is TGCGCCGGCAGCCCGGCCCCGGGACTGCTCTATGGCTACACCTTC. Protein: CAGSPAPGLLYGYTF.

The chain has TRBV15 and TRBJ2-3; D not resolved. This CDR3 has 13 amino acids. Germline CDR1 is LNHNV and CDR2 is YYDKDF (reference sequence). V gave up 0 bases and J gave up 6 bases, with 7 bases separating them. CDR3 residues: CATSRDVADTQYF. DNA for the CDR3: TGTGCCACCAGCAGAGATGTAGCCGATACGCAGTATTTT.

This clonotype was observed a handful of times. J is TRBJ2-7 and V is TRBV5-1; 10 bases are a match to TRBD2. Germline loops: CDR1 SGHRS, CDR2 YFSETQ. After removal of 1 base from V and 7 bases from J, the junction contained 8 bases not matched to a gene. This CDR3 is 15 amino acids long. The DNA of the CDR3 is TGCGCCAGCAGCTTGTCCAGCGGGAGGGCCAGAGAGCAGTACTTC. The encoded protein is CASSLSSGRAREQYF.

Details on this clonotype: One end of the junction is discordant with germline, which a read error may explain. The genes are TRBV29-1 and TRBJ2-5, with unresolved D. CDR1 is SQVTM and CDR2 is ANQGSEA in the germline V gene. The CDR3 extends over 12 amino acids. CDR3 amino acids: CSVEGFQETQYF. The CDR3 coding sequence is TGCAGCGTAGAAGGGTTTCAAGAGACCCAGTACTTC.

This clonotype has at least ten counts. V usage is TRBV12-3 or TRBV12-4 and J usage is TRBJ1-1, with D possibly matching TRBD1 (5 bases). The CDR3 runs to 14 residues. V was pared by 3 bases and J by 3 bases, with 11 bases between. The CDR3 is CASSFGGSDTEAFF. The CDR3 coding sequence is TGTGCCAGCAGTTTTGGGGGGTCTGACACTGAAGCTTTCTTT.

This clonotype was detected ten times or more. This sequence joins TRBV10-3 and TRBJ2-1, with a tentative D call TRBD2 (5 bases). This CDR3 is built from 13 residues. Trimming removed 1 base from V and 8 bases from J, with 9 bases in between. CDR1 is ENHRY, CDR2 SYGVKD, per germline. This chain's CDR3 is CAISELMGDEQFF. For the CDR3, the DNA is TGTGCCATCAGTGAGTTAATGGGAGATGAGCAGTTCTTC.

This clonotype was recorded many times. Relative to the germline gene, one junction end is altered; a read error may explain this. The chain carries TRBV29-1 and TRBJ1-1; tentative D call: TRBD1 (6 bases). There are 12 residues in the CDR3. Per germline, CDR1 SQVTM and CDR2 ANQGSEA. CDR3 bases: TGCAGCGTCCTTACAGGGAACGCTGAAGCTTTCTTT. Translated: CSVLTGNAEAFF.

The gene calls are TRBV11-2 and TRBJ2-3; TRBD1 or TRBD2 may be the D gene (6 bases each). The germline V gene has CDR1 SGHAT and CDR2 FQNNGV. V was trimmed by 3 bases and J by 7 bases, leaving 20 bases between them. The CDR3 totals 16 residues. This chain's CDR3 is CASSFYGGAEIHTQYF. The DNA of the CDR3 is TGTGCCAGCAGCTTTTACGGGGGCGCGGAGATCCATACGCAGTATTTT.

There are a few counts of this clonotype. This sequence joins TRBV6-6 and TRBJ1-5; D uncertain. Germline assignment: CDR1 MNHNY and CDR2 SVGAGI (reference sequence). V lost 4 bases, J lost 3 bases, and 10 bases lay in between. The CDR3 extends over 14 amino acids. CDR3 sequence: CASSSGQLNQPQHF. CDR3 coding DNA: TGTGCCAGCAGTTCTGGGCAACTCAATCAGCCCCAGCATTTT.

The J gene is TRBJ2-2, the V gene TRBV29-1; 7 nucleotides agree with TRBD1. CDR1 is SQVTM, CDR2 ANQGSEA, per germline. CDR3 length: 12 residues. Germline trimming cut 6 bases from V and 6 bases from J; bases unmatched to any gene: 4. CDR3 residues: CSVHRGSGELFF. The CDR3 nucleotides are TGCAGCGTCCACAGGGGTTCCGGGGAGCTGTTTTTT.

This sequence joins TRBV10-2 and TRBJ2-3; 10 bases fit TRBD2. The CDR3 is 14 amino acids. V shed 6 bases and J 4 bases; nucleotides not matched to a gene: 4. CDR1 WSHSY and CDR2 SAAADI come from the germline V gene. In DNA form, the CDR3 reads TGCGCCAGCAGATTAGCGGGAGGCGCAGATACGCAGTATTTT. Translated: CASRLAGGADTQYF.

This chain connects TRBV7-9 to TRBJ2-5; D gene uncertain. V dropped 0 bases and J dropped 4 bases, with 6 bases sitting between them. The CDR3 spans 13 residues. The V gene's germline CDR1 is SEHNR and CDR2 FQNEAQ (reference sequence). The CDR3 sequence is CASSLAWTETQYF. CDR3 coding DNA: TGTGCCAGCAGCTTAGCGTGGACAGAGACCCAGTACTTC. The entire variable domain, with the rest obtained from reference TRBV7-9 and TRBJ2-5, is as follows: DTGVSQNPRHKITKRGQNVTFRCDPISEHNRLYWYRQTLGQGPEFLTYFQNEAQLEKSRLLSDRFSAERPKGSFSTLEIQRTEQGDSAMYLCASSLAWTETQYFGPGTRLLVL.

Here the CDR3 reads CASSLDASGANVLTF. CDR3 sequence (DNA): TGCGCCAGCAGCTTGGATGCCTCTGGGGCCAACGTCCTGACTTTC. The chain carries TRBV5-1 and TRBJ2-6; D is uncertain. Germline lookup yields CDR1 SGHRS and CDR2 YFSETQ. The CDR3 runs 15 residues. With 0 bases removed from V and 0 bases from J, the gap between germline ends came to 4 bases. The whole variable domain, filled in from reference TRBV5-1 and TRBJ2-6, reads KAGVTQTPRYLIKTRGQQVTLSCSPISGHRSVSWYQQTPGQGLQFLFEYFSETQRNKGNFPGRFSGRQFSNSRSEMNVSTLELGDSALYLCASSLDASGANVLTFGAGSRLTVL.

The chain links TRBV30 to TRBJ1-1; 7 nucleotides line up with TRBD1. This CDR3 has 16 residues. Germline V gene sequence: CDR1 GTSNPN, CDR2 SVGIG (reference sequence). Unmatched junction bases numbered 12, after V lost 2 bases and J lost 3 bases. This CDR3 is CAWSPGGRGVDTEAFF. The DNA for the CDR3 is TGTGCCTGGAGTCCAGGGGGAAGGGGAGTGGACACTGAAGCTTTCTTT.

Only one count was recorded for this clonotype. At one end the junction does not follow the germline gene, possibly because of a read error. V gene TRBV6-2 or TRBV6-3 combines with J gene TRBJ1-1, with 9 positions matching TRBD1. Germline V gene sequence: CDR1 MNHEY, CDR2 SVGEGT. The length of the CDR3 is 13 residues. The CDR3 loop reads CASSYSGQGLALF. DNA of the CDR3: TGTGCCAGCAGTTACTCGGGACAGGGTTTAGCTTTATTT.

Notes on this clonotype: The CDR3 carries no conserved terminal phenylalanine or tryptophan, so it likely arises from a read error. The CDR3 is CAISESGQSLNTEAFL. For the CDR3, the DNA is TGTGCCATCAGTGAGTCGGGACAAAGCTTGAACACTGAAGCTTTCCTT. This sequence joins TRBV10-3 and TRBJ1-1; D perhaps matches TRBD1 (6 bases). V was clipped by 0 bases and J by 0 bases, with 11 bases between them. The CDR3 sequence is 16 residues long. From germline, CDR1 is ENHRY and CDR2 SYGVKD.

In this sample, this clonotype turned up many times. The CDR3 loop reads CATRLAGRYEQYF. The CDR3 DNA reads TGTGCGACCCGACTAGCGGGAAGGTACGAGCAGTACTTC. The rearrangement uses TRBV6-2 or TRBV6-3 and TRBJ2-7; 11 nucleotides line up with TRBD2. CDR1 and CDR2 from the germline V gene are MNHEY and SVGEGT. CDR3 length: 13 amino acids.

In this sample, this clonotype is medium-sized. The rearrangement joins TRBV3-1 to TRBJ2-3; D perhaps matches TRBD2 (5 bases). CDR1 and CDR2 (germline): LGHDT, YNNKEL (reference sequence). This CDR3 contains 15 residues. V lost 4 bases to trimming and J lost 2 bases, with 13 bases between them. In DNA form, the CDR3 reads TGTGCCAGCAGCCCTTCGGGGAAGGTCACAGATACGCAGTATTTT. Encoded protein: CASSPSGKVTDTQYF.

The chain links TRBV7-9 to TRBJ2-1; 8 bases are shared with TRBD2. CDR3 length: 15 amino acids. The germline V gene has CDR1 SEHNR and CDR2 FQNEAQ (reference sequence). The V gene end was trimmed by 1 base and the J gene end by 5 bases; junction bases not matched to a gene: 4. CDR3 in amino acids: CASSLVNSGDNEQFF. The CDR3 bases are TGTGCCAGCAGCTTAGTTAATAGCGGGGACAATGAGCAGTTCTTC. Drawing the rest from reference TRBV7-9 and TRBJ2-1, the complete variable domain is DTGVSQNPRHKITKRGQNVTFRCDPISEHNRLYWYRQTLGQGPEFLTYFQNEAQLEKSRLLSDRFSAERPKGSFSTLEIQRTEQGDSAMYLCASSLVNSGDNEQFFGPGTRLTVL.

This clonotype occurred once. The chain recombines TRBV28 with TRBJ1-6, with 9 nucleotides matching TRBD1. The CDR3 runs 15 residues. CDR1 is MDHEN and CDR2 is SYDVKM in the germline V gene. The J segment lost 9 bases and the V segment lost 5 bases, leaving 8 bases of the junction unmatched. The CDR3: CASSDYRGRISPLHF. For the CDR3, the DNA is TGTGCCAGCAGTGATTACAGGGGGCGGATTTCACCCCTCCACTTT.